The sample holds many counts of the clone carrying this T cell receptor beta chain. Antigen unknown. This sample was taken from a study of blood T cells in healthy people across ages. Study-wide findings and caveats: Naive T cell percentage showed a strong correlation with the diversity of TCR beta.

Sample-barcoded 5' priming and a J-beta primer mix drove a second PCR of about 6 to 12 cycles. TCRdb processed the 5' RACE reads anew with MiXCR; each CDR3 protein has one entry. In the table there are 590,000 or so distinct CDR3 sequences, approximately 30% of which are singletons. Germline CDR1 MNHEY, CDR2 SMNVEV (reference sequence). CDR3 length: 15 amino acids. The V end lost 3 bases, the J end lost 4 bases, and 13 bases lay between the germline ends. The clonotype originates from an elderly woman in good health. Sequenced input: blood. This chain links TRBV27 with TRBJ2-1, with D maybe TRBD2 (5 bases). CDR3 loop: CASSLDGVPYNEQFF. The CDR3 DNA sequence: TGTGCCAGCAGTTTGGACGGGGTGCCGTACAATGAGCAGTTCTTC.